Below are 29 T cell receptor beta chains sequenced from a single sample in a study of OX40 agonist ivuxolimab in advanced cancers. The table came from immunoSEQ multiplex PCR; TCRdb's copy has only in-frame clones and leaves some out. The profile shows some 96,000 clones, approximately 91% of them singletons. Sequencing used CD4+ or CD8+ T cells sorted from blood, obtained in a trial of the OX40 agonist ivuxolimab. These receptors came from an adult with an advanced solid tumor such as melanoma, head and neck, liver or kidney cancer.

V usage is TRBV7-3 and J usage is TRBJ2-7, with 10 bases aligning to TRBD2. Germline CDR1 and CDR2: SGHTA and FQGTGA. V gave up 2 bases and J gave up 4 bases; unmatched junction bases: 11. The CDR3 contains 17 residues. This CDR3 reads CASSLDWASGRGYEQYF. The CDR3 coding sequence is TGTGCCAGCAGCTTAGATTGGGCTAGCGGGAGAGGATACGAGCAGTACTTC.

The chain uses TRBV7-9 and TRBJ2-4; possible D gene TRBD1, 5 bases. Germline values: CDR1 SEHNR, CDR2 FQNEAQ (reference sequence). V was clipped by 5 bases and J by 7 bases, with 18 bases between them. The CDR3 totals 15 residues. Written as DNA, the CDR3 is TGTGCCAGCAGCCCCCTGGCAGGGTCTGAGAACATTCAGTACTTC. The encoded protein is CASSPLAGSENIQYF.

This clone turned up a few times. The chain combines TRBV21-1 with TRBJ2-3; TRBD2 is taken as the D call from the table, unchecked against the DNA. TRBV21-1 is described as a pseudogene. This CDR3 is 14 amino acids long. CDR3 in DNA: TGTGCCAGCAGCCGAAGGAGGAGGGGAGATACGCAGTATTTT. Its protein is CASSRRRRGDTQYF.

The chain carries TRBV19 and TRBJ1-1, with D possibly TRBD1 on 5 matching bases. V was cut by 10 bases and J by 2 bases, with 17 bases left in between. Germline CDR1 and CDR2: LNHDA and SQIVND (reference sequence). CDR3 length: 14 amino acids. Here the CDR3 DNA reads TGTGCCACCCAACAACGGGGCTTAAACACTGAAGCTTTCTTT. Translated, it gives CATQQRGLNTEAFF.

The genes are TRBV5-5 and TRBJ1-1; 7 positions match TRBD1. Germline assignment: CDR1 SGHKS and CDR2 YYEKEE (reference sequence). The CDR3 sequence is 14 residues long. V lost 0 bases and J lost 13; bases outside the gene matches: 12. The CDR3 spells CASSLVGTVGSGFF. CDR3 DNA: TGTGCCAGCAGCTTGGTTGGGACAGTTGGGTCAGGTTTCTTT.

The chain uses TRBV7-2 and TRBJ2-5; D may match TRBD1 or TRBD2 (7 bases each). CDR1 SGHTA and CDR2 FQGNSA come from the germline V gene. Between the trimmed V and J ends, which lost 1 base and 3 bases, there was a span of 12 bases. CDR3 length: 15 residues. CDR3 amino acids: CASSLGGGTEETQYF. The CDR3 bases are TGTGCCAGCAGCTTAGGGGGGGGGACAGAAGAGACCCAGTACTTC.

The V and J genes are TRBV15 and TRBJ1-5; perhaps TRBD1 as D (5 bases). Per germline, CDR1 LNHNV and CDR2 YYDKDF (reference sequence). This CDR3 has 14 residues. V gave up 5 bases and J gave up 7 bases, with 15 bases separating them. CDR3 loop: CATSRPQGGQPQHF. DNA of the CDR3: TGTGCCACCAGCCGGCCGCAGGGCGGCCAGCCCCAGCATTTT. Together with reference TRBV15 and TRBJ1-5, the CDR3 gives the full variable domain: DAMVIQNPRYQVTQFGKPVTLSCSQTLNHNVMYWYQQKSSQAPKLLFHYYDKDFNNEADTPDNFQSRRPNTSFCFLDIRSPGLGDTAMYLCATSRPQGGQPQHFGDGTRLSIL.

For the CDR3, the DNA is TGTGCCAGCAGCTTAGATGGAAGGGGCTACAATGAGCAGTTCTTC. It specifies CASSLDGRGYNEQFF. This chain links TRBV11-3 with TRBJ2-1, with D possibly being TRBD1 (5 bases). The CDR3 runs to 15 residues. Germline lookup yields CDR1 SGHNT and CDR2 YENEEA. Trimming shortened V by 0 bases and J by 3 bases, and 9 bases separated the two germline ends.

V is TRBV27 and J is TRBJ1-2; D call uncertain. The germline gives CDR1 MNHEY, CDR2 SMNVEV (reference sequence). This CDR3 comprises 13 residues. V lost 3 bases to trimming and J lost 3 bases, with 8 bases between them. The CDR3 nucleotides read TGTGCCAGCAGTTTTTTCGGCTACTATGGCTACACCTTC. Translating gives CASSFFGYYGYTF.

This chain links TRBV9 with TRBJ2-2, with 7 bases that match TRBD2. The V gene's germline CDR1 is SGDLS and CDR2 YYNGEE. With V trimmed by 7 bases and J by 5 bases, 11 bases remained unmatched. This CDR3 region has 15 residues. Here the CDR3 reads CASARRESPTGELFF. CDR3 DNA sequence: TGTGCCAGCGCTCGGCGGGAGTCGCCGACCGGGGAGCTGTTTTTT.

In this sample, this clone turned up once. This sequence joins TRBV30 and TRBJ2-1; the match to TRBD1 covers 7 bases. This CDR3 spans 14 amino acids. CDR1 GTSNPN and CDR2 SVGIG come from the germline V gene (reference sequence). The ends lost 0 bases at V and 8 bases at J; junction bases unmatched: 7. As DNA, the CDR3 is TGTGCCTGGAGTGTAAGGACAGGTGGCGATGAGCAGTTCTTC. Its protein is CAWSVRTGGDEQFF.

The V call is TRBV5-1, the J call TRBJ2-7, with TRBD1 identical over 7 bases. Germline loops: CDR1 SGHRS, CDR2 YFSETQ. J gave up 2 bases and V 9 bases, and 14 bases lay outside the gene matches. CDR3 length: 15 residues. The CDR3 region has the DNA TGCGCCACCCTCGTCCAATGGGACAGAGCCTACGAGCAGTACTTC. It is translated as CATLVQWDRAYEQYF.

The chain couples TRBV6-4 to TRBJ2-6, with D hard to call. The germline CDR1 and CDR2 sequences are MRHNA and SNTAGT. CDR3 length: 16 amino acids. V dropped 9 bases and J dropped 0 bases, with 15 bases sitting between them. Here the CDR3 reads CASTREGYSGANVLTF. CDR3 bases: TGTGCCAGTACGAGAGAAGGATACTCTGGGGCCAACGTCCTGACTTTC.

This clone was observed a single time. The gene calls are TRBV10-3 and TRBJ1-5; D is uncertain. Germline CDR1 ENHRY, CDR2 SYGVKD. There are 13 residues in the CDR3. Trimming removed 5 bases at V and 5 bases at J, with 10 bases between. For the CDR3, the DNA is TGTGCCATCAGTCTAACTAATGATCAGCCCCAGCATTTT. This encodes CAISLTNDQPQHF.

The chain joins TRBV19 to TRBJ2-7; 11 nucleotides line up with TRBD1. CDR1 is LNHDA, CDR2 SQIVND, per germline (reference sequence). The CDR3 loop spans 14 amino acids. V shed 6 bases and J 13 bases; nucleotides not matched to a gene: 14. CDR3 region: CASRPGGRTGGEYF. Here the CDR3 DNA reads TGTGCCAGTAGACCCGGGGGCCGGACAGGGGGCGAATACTTC.

The chain has TRBV27 and TRBJ2-7; 10 positions agree with TRBD1. With V trimmed by 5 bases and J by 3 bases, 7 bases remained unmatched. Germline CDR1 MNHEY, CDR2 SMNVEV (reference sequence). This CDR3 has 15 residues. The CDR3 bases are TGTGCCAGCAGTCGCACCGGGACAGGGGTCTACGAGCAGTACTTC. Protein product: CASSRTGTGVYEQYF.

The CDR3 is CASSATTSGSYNEQFF. In DNA, the CDR3 is TGTGCCAGCAGTGCTACTACTAGCGGCTCCTACAATGAGCAGTTCTTC. The rearrangement links TRBV6-1 to TRBJ2-1, with 8 nucleotides matching TRBD2. CDR3 length: 16 residues. Germline CDR1 MNHNS, CDR2 SASEGT. Trimming at V came to 4 bases and at J to 0 bases, leaving 5 bases not matched to a gene.

This clone appeared a single time. The chain carries TRBV30 and TRBJ2-6, with a possible D match to TRBD1 (6 bases). The V gene lost 1 base and the J gene lost 2 bases, with 6 bases spanning the gap. The germline gives CDR1 GTSNPN, CDR2 SVGIG (reference sequence). CDR3 length equals 14 residues. CDR3 in amino acids: CAWSEGAGANVLTF. For the CDR3, the DNA is TGTGCCTGGAGTGAGGGGGCTGGGGCCAACGTCCTGACTTTC.

The V call is TRBV5-4, the J call TRBJ2-5; 7 bases fit TRBD2. Unmatched junction bases numbered 4, after V lost 3 bases and J lost 2 bases. This CDR3 spans 14 amino acids. The germline gives CDR1 SGHNT, CDR2 YYREEE (reference sequence). The CDR3 bases are TGTGCCAGCAGCTCGGGACTACGACAAGAGACCCAGTACTTC. Translating it yields CASSSGLRQETQYF.

The genes are TRBV10-1 and TRBJ2-7, with D possibly being TRBD1 (7 bases). Germline lookup yields CDR1 WNHNN and CDR2 SYGVQD (reference sequence). The CDR3 totals 13 residues. V dropped 6 bases and J dropped 0 bases, with 9 bases sitting between them. The CDR3 DNA reads as TGCGCCAGCAGCAGGGGGGTCTCCTACGAGCAGTACTTC. Translation: CASSRGVSYEQYF.

V is TRBV19 and J is TRBJ2-3; unclear D gene. Trimming took off 5 bases at V and 5 bases at J, with 11 bases between the two ends. Germline V gene lookup returns CDR1 LNHDA and CDR2 SQIVND (reference sequence). CDR3 length: 13 residues. CDR3 coding DNA: TGTGCCAGTAGTCCACACAGACTAGATACGCAGTATTTT. Translating gives CASSPHRLDTQYF.

This sequence joins TRBV6-1 and TRBJ1-1; D remains unclear. Germline V gene data show CDR1 as MNHNS and CDR2 as SASEGT. V was pared by 1 base and J by 1 base, with 4 bases between. The CDR3 spans 13 residues. DNA for the CDR3: TGTGCCAGCAGTGAAGAGAGGAACACTGAAGCTTTCTTT. Protein: CASSEERNTEAFF.

This chain uses TRBV5-1 with TRBJ2-5; TRBD2 agrees at 9 bases. This CDR3 region has 14 residues. V dropped 2 bases and J dropped 5; count of bases not matched to a gene: 4. From germline, CDR1 is SGHRS and CDR2 YFSETQ. The CDR3 sequence: CASSLTGTSETQYF. In DNA form, the CDR3 reads TGCGCCAGCAGCTTAACCGGGACTAGCGAGACCCAGTACTTC.

The V call is TRBV2, the J call TRBJ1-5; D remains unclear. V was shortened by 6 bases and J by 0 bases, with 9 bases between the two germline ends. There are 14 residues in the CDR3. CDR1 SNHLY and CDR2 FYNNEI come from the germline V gene. CDR3 sequence: CASRKFYSNQPQHF. In DNA form, the CDR3 reads TGTGCCAGCAGGAAGTTTTATAGCAATCAGCCCCAGCATTTT.

The chain carries TRBV5-1 and TRBJ1-3; D is ambiguous. In germline, CDR1 is SGHRS, CDR2 YFSETQ. This CDR3 spans 16 amino acids. Trimming pared 4 bases from V and 0 bases from J, leaving 14 bases between. The CDR3 region has the DNA TGCGCCAGCAGCGCCAGGACGGGGAGCTCTGGAAACACCATATATTTT. It translates to CASSARTGSSGNTIYF.

This chain uses TRBV20-1 with TRBJ2-7; D is unresolved. Germline V gene sequence: CDR1 DFQATT, CDR2 SNEGSKA (reference sequence). The CDR3 has 10 residues. Trimming cost V 3 bases and J 6 bases, with 6 bases left between them. For the CDR3, the DNA is TGCAGTGCTAGTATCTCCGAGCAGTACTTC. Protein product: CSASISEQYF.

The chain recombines TRBV10-1 with TRBJ2-5; 7 bases fit TRBD1. The CDR3 has 13 residues. CDR1 WNHNN and CDR2 SYGVQD come from the germline V gene (reference sequence). V shed 7 bases, J shed 2 bases, and the junction held 4 bases outside the gene matches. CDR3 DNA sequence: TGCGCCAGCACAGACAGGGCACAAGAGACCCAGTACTTC. Encoded protein: CASTDRAQETQYF.

The chain joins TRBV2 to TRBJ2-3; 7 nucleotides agree with TRBD1. The V and J ends lost 4 bases and 2 bases, in that order; junction bases with no gene match: 6. This CDR3 is built from 15 residues. CDR1 is SNHLY, CDR2 FYNNEI, per germline. The CDR3 is CASSAPTGLTDTQYF. CDR3 DNA sequence: TGTGCCAGCAGTGCGCCGACAGGGCTCACAGATACGCAGTATTTT.

This chain uses TRBV5-6 with TRBJ1-2, with TRBD1 as a possible D gene (5 bases). Germline V gives CDR1 SGHDT, CDR2 YYEEEE. V lost 0 bases and J lost 0, with 6 bases in between. The CDR3 consists of 14 residues. The DNA for the CDR3 is TGTGCCAGCAGCTTGGACAGGACTAACTATGGCTACACCTTC. As protein: CASSLDRTNYGYTF.